What follows are 31 T cell receptor beta chains derived from one specimen sequenced in a study of metastatic and nonmetastatic thyroid tumors. TCRdb redid the clone calls on the PCR reads using MiXCR. The sample lists over 6,000 clones, 25% to 35% occurring once. All patients reached thyroid surgery having received no treatment beforehand. Input material: tumor tissue. These TCRs come from a female donor with papillary thyroid cancer or a benign thyroid nodule (not recorded which). Some clones in this sample may be carry-over from other donors' samples.

This clone appeared many times. The J gene is TRBJ1-6, the V gene TRBV18; 7 nucleotides match TRBD1. CDR1 and CDR2 from the germline V gene are KGHSH and LQKENI. Trimming removed 2 bases from V and 5 bases from J; junction bases left unmatched: 3. The CDR3 is 15 residues long. The CDR3 loop is CASSPFGTDNSPLHF. DNA for the CDR3: TGTGCCAGCTCACCATTTGGGACAGATAATTCACCCCTCCACTTT.

The CDR3 here is CASSETGPGNTIYF. The CDR3 DNA reads TGTGCCAGCAGTGAAACAGGGCCGGGAAACACCATATATTTT. This chain uses TRBV6-4 with TRBJ1-3; a possible D gene is TRBD1 (6 bases). Germline V gene sequence: CDR1 MRHNA, CDR2 SNTAGT. This CDR3 has 14 amino acids. V shed 3 bases and J shed 4 bases, with 10 bases lying between them.

In this sample, this clone turned up a few times. V gene TRBV6-5 combines with J gene TRBJ1-2; D ambiguous. In germline, CDR1 is MNHEY, CDR2 SVGAGI. Between the trimmed V and J ends, which lost 7 bases and 4 bases, there was a span of 7 bases. The CDR3 loop spans 11 amino acids. CDR3 nucleotides: TGTGCCAGCATTGGTCCCTATGGCTACACCTTC. Amino acid sequence: CASIGPYGYTF.

This clone was seen just once. The chain is built from TRBV5-5 and TRBJ2-7; 9 bases align to TRBD1. Germline V gives CDR1 SGHKS, CDR2 YYEKEE (reference sequence). This CDR3 is built from 16 residues. V was clipped by 7 bases and J by 3 bases; unmatched bases: 14. The CDR3 nucleotides are TGTGCCAGCTCCCTGGGAGGGACAGGGTTGTTCTACGAGCAGTACTTC. Residues: CASSLGGTGLFYEQYF.

This clone has just a few counts. This chain uses TRBV28 with TRBJ2-2; TRBD1 might be the D (6 bases). CDR1 is MDHEN, CDR2 SYDVKM, per germline. There are 13 residues in the CDR3. V shed 8 bases and J shed 0 bases, with 7 bases lying between them. CDR3 residues: CASGTSNTGELFF. The CDR3 nucleotides read TGTGCCAGCGGGACATCGAACACCGGGGAGCTGTTTTTT.

By sample fraction, this clone is large. The chain carries TRBV2 and TRBJ2-1; D is unresolved. Germline-derived CDR1 and CDR2 are SNHLY and FYNNEI. V was shortened by 3 bases and J by 3 bases, with 0 bases between the two germline ends. The CDR3 contains 11 residues. CDR3 coding DNA: TGTGCCAGCAGTGACTACAATGAGCAGTTCTTC. Translating it yields CASSDYNEQFF.

This clone appeared once. The genes are TRBV5-1 and TRBJ2-7, with 10 bases that match TRBD2. The CDR3 runs to 15 residues. Germline V gene data show CDR1 as SGHRS and CDR2 as YFSETQ. J was trimmed by 3 bases and V by 7 bases; bases with no gene match: 10. The CDR3 loop is CASGASGGRDYEQYF. The CDR3, as DNA: TGCGCCAGCGGGGCTAGCGGGGGAAGGGACTACGAGCAGTACTTC.

This chain uses TRBV6-5 with TRBJ2-7; D is possibly TRBD2 (6 bases). Trimming pared 7 bases from V and 6 bases from J, leaving 28 bases between. The germline V gene has CDR1 MNHEY and CDR2 SVGAGI. This CDR3 has 17 residues. CDR3 coding DNA: TGTGCCAGCATTTATTTAGTCTCCAGCGGGCCGAGGGTCGAGCAGTACTTC. Its translation: CASIYLVSSGPRVEQYF.

The chain employs TRBV28 and TRBJ2-7; TRBD1 matches at 9 bases. This CDR3 is 15 amino acids long. Germline CDR1 reads MDHEN; CDR2 reads SYDVKM. V was clipped by 3 bases and J by 2 bases; unmatched bases: 5. CDR3 DNA: TGTGCCAGCAGTTTGGAAGGGACAGGGACCTACGAGCAGTACTTC. Translation gives CASSLEGTGTYEQYF.

Judged by abundance, this clone is medium-sized. The sample carries other DNA sequences with the same CDR3. V gene TRBV7-2 combines with J gene TRBJ2-3; 8 bases are shared with TRBD1. J lost 0 bases, V lost 4 bases, and 3 bases had no gene match. Germline CDR1 and CDR2: SGHTA and FQGNSA. There are 15 residues in the CDR3. The CDR3 reads CASSYRTGSTDTQYF. For the CDR3, the DNA is TGTGCCAGCAGCTACAGGACAGGGAGCACAGATACGCAGTATTTT.

This clone is medium-sized by share. The genes are TRBV6-1 and TRBJ2-1; tentative D call: TRBD1 (5 bases). There are 15 residues in the CDR3. Looked up from germline, CDR1 is MNHNS and CDR2 is SASEGT. V lost 5 bases to trimming and J lost 6 bases, with 17 bases between them. CDR3 region: CASSSLAGLANEQFF. DNA of the CDR3: TGTGCCAGCAGTAGCCTGGCAGGGCTGGCCAATGAGCAGTTCTTC.

The V gene is TRBV6-1, the J gene TRBJ2-1; the D gene is possibly TRBD1 (6 bases). V lost 9 bases to trimming and J lost 8 bases, with 11 bases between them. Germline V CDR1 and CDR2: MNHNS, SASEGT. There are 11 residues in the CDR3. The CDR3 is CARQQGYEQFF. CDR3 bases: TGTGCCAGACAACAGGGTTATGAGCAGTTCTTC.

By proportion, this clone is medium-sized (0.01 to 0.1%). DNA of the CDR3: TGTGCCAGCAGCCCCTATAGTGGTGAGCAGTTCTTC. Protein: CASSPYSGEQFF. The genes are TRBV9 and TRBJ2-1; no firm D call. Trimming took 4 bases from V and 9 from J, leaving 11 bases between them. This CDR3 spans 12 amino acids. Germline lookup yields CDR1 SGDLS and CDR2 YYNGEE.

The V gene is TRBV5-1, the J gene TRBJ2-3; tentatively, D is TRBD2 (6 bases). Trimming took off 4 bases at V and 2 bases at J, with 20 bases between the two ends. The CDR3 is made up of 17 amino acids. CDR1 is SGHRS, CDR2 YFSETQ, per germline. The DNA of the CDR3 is TGCGCCAGCAGCCCGGAAGGATTGGGGGGTTCCACAGATACGCAGTATTTT. Translating it yields CASSPEGLGGSTDTQYF.

This clone was recorded a few times. The V and J genes are TRBV24-1 and TRBJ2-1, with 10 bases aligning to TRBD1. V dropped 1 base and J dropped 8; count of bases not matched to a gene: 4. Germline assignment: CDR1 KGHDR and CDR2 SFDVKD. There are 15 residues in the CDR3. CDR3 nucleotides: TGTGCCACCAGTGATTTCGGACAGGGGGATGATGAGCAGTTCTTC. Translating it yields CATSDFGQGDDEQFF.

The chain couples TRBV6-1 to TRBJ2-2, with 7 bases that match TRBD1. The CDR3 extends over 16 amino acids. CDR1 is MNHNS and CDR2 is SASEGT in the germline V gene. V trimming: 7 bases; J trimming: 5 bases; junction bases outside the gene matches: 13. In nucleotides, the CDR3 is TGTGCCAGCACCCCACTACAGGGGAGAAAGACCGGGGAGCTGTTTTTT. Residues: CASTPLQGRKTGELFF.

In its sample, this clone was seen a few times. The rearrangement links TRBV24-1 to TRBJ1-6; weak D call: TRBD1 (5 bases). V lost 9 bases and J lost 6, with 32 bases in between. Germline CDR1 KGHDR, CDR2 SFDVKD. The CDR3 spans 20 residues. CDR3 protein: CATWVTWIAEGTFFNSPLHF. Written as DNA, the CDR3 is TGTGCCACCTGGGTTACTTGGATAGCGGAGGGGACGTTTTTTAATTCACCCCTCCACTTT.

This clone is termed medium-sized. The genes are TRBV4-1 and TRBJ2-7, with a tentative D call TRBD1 (6 bases). Deletions cut 1 base from V and 6 bases from J, with 13 bases between. The germline V gene has CDR1 MGHRA and CDR2 YSYEKL. This CDR3 region has 14 residues. The CDR3 DNA reads as TGCGCCAGCAGCCAAGGCCAGGGGAATGGCGAGCAGTACTTC. It yields the protein CASSQGQGNGEQYF.

This clone appeared a single time. V gene TRBV7-2 combines with J gene TRBJ2-2; TRBD1 matches at 8 bases. The junction had 1 base not matched to a gene; V was cut back by 1 base and J by 3 bases. This CDR3 has 15 amino acids. Germline assignment: CDR1 SGHTA and CDR2 FQGNSA. CDR3 DNA: TGTGCCAGCAGCTTAGTGGACAGGGACACCGGGGAGCTGTTTTTT. It yields the protein CASSLVDRDTGELFF.

This clone is classed as medium-sized (0.01 to 0.1%). The rearrangement links TRBV20-1 to TRBJ1-6; D remains ambiguous. This CDR3 contains 15 residues. Trimming removed 1 base from V and 9 bases from J, with 16 bases in between. Germline V gene lookup returns CDR1 DFQATT and CDR2 SNEGSKA (reference sequence). The CDR3 loop reads CSARGLLRSASPLHF. The CDR3 DNA sequence: TGCAGTGCTAGAGGACTACTACGCTCTGCTTCACCCCTCCACTTT.

This clone was seen a few times. This rearrangement joins TRBV12-3 or TRBV12-4 to TRBJ2-2, with D possibly matching TRBD1 (6 bases). The CDR3 is 15 residues long. The V gene lost 6 bases and the J gene lost 4 bases, with 15 bases spanning the gap. CDR3 in DNA: TGTGCCAGCAGCCCACAGGGCCGGGGCACCGGGGAGCTGTTTTTT. Its translation: CASSPQGRGTGELFF.

This clone has at least ten counts. J is TRBJ1-3 and V is TRBV6-5; D perhaps matches TRBD1 (6 bases). V gave up 2 bases and J gave up 2 bases, with 13 bases separating them. The germline V gene has CDR1 MNHEY and CDR2 SVGAGI. There are 16 residues in the CDR3. The CDR3 nucleotides read TGTGCCAGCAGTTACGGGGGGAACAGGGCTGGAAACACCATATATTTT. This gives the protein CASSYGGNRAGNTIYF.

This clone ranks as large (0.1 to 1%). This CDR3 is CASSYSRGGSALNTEAFF. CDR3 nucleotides: TGTGCCAGCAGTTACTCCAGGGGGGGGTCCGCTTTGAACACTGAAGCTTTCTTT. The gene calls are TRBV6-5 and TRBJ1-1, with TRBD1 identical over 7 bases. The germline V gene has CDR1 MNHEY and CDR2 SVGAGI. The CDR3 loop spans 18 amino acids. Germline trimming cut 0 bases from V and 0 bases from J; bases unmatched to any gene: 10.

This clone was observed a single time. An end of the junction does not agree with germline; a read error may underlie this. The CDR3 protein is CASSQGQGFDDQYF. The CDR3 bases are TGTGCCAGCAGCCAGGGGCAGGGGTTCGACGATCAGTACTTC. The V gene is TRBV11-3, the J gene TRBJ2-7; perhaps TRBD1 as D (6 bases). CDR3 length: 14 amino acids. Germline values: CDR1 SGHNT, CDR2 YENEEA.

This clone is termed large. The V and J genes are TRBV2 and TRBJ1-2; TRBD1 aligns across 7 bases. V was clipped by 6 bases and J by 5 bases; unmatched bases: 3. The germline V gene has CDR1 SNHLY and CDR2 FYNNEI. The CDR3 spans 12 residues. CDR3 nucleotides: TGTGCCAGCAGCGGGGACAGTTATGGCTACACCTTC. Its protein product is CASSGDSYGYTF.

This rearrangement joins TRBV28 to TRBJ2-2, with a tentative D call TRBD1 (6 bases). The germline CDR1 and CDR2 sequences are MDHEN and SYDVKM. V shed 7 bases and J shed 4 bases, with 13 bases lying between them. The CDR3 extends over 14 amino acids. The CDR3 sequence: CASTHRDFTGELFF. CDR3 bases: TGTGCCAGCACCCACAGGGATTTCACCGGGGAGCTGTTTTTT.

This clone turned up a few times. The chain couples TRBV12-3 or TRBV12-4 to TRBJ1-1; no reliable D call. Trimming shortened V by 6 bases and J by 4 bases, and 9 bases separated the two germline ends. The CDR3 runs 12 residues. The CDR3 nucleotides are TGTGCCAGCAGCCGCGGTCCCACTGAAGCTTTCTTT. Protein sequence: CASSRGPTEAFF.

V gene TRBV19 combines with J gene TRBJ2-6; possible D gene TRBD1, 5 bases. Germline CDR1 reads LNHDA; CDR2 reads SQIVND (reference sequence). This CDR3 is 15 amino acids long. The ends were cut back, 5 bases at V and 0 bases at J, with 8 bases in the middle. The DNA for the CDR3 is TGTGCCAGTAGTGACAGTTCCTCTGGGGCCAACGTCCTGACTTTC. It encodes CASSDSSSGANVLTF.

By frequency in the sample, this clone is medium-sized. The CDR3 region has the DNA TGTGCCAGCAGTCAATCCGGGACAGGATCCTACGAGCAGTACTTC. This gives the protein CASSQSGTGSYEQYF. V gene TRBV7-9 combines with J gene TRBJ2-7, with TRBD1 identical over 8 bases. J was trimmed by 1 base and V by 6 bases; bases with no gene match: 8. The CDR3 length is 15 residues. Germline V gene sequence: CDR1 SEHNR, CDR2 FQNEAQ (reference sequence).

By share, this clone ranks as medium-sized. J is TRBJ1-2 and V is TRBV2, with D unclear. V was pared by 8 bases and J by 4 bases, with 20 bases between. This CDR3 has 15 residues. Germline CDR1 SNHLY, CDR2 FYNNEI. CDR3 residues: CASDEGGKPTYGYTF. In DNA form, the CDR3 reads TGTGCCAGCGACGAGGGAGGTAAACCCACCTATGGCTACACCTTC.

The chain carries TRBV9 and TRBJ2-3, with 13 bases identical to TRBD2. V lost 3 bases to trimming and J lost 3 bases; unmatched junction nucleotides: 16. The CDR3 has 20 amino acids. From germline, CDR1 is SGDLS and CDR2 YYNGEE. The DNA for the CDR3 is TGTGCCAGCAGCGAAACTGATGGACTAGCGGGAGCGGGGTTAACAGATACGCAGTATTTT. Its translation: CASSETDGLAGAGLTDTQYF.